The entry below gives a single TCR beta chain sequence along with its context. Its antigen specificity is not known. No per-base quality is available; no much larger clone lies one base away. This entry is derived from a study of T cell repertoires in cytomegalovirus infection (dated by TCRdb to 2018 to 2020). About the study as a whole: Alongside well-studied HLA-B-restricted epitopes, the peptide stimulations were aimed at recently identified HLA-C-restricted CMV epitopes, whose presentation resists viral immunomodulation. Donor HLA type was relevant to the analysis, because carriage of CMV infection together with the matching HLA type was indicated by public TCR beta signatures.

The listed sequencing device is Illumina HiSeq 1500. Through fastp at Q25 and MiXCR, TCRdb rebuilt clones from the public reads, retaining in-frame beta chains. When rows share a CDR3 protein, they turn into one entry using the most common DNA and genes. In all, the sample holds 250,000 to 400,000 distinct CDR3 sequences, and approximately 25% of those were seen once. The ten biggest clones cover 10% to 15% of the sample. Here is what the overall study found, with its caveats: Cumulative frequency of public TCR beta family members discriminated carriers of CMV infection plus the relevant HLA type in this cohort and an independent roughly 350-donor cohort. The ex vivo response was dominated by HLA-C-restricted CMV-specific TCR beta clonotypes, and the single most frequent clonotype in two of eight donors was supplied by these HLA-C-restricted clonotypes.

According to the study, the label for this sample's treatment or condition signals: in vitro stimulation with specific CMV peptide epitopes to enrich CMV-specific T cells. This clonotype originated in a human donor in good health (CMV status not recorded). Some clones in this sample may be carry-over from other donors' samples. The material was cultured PBMCs, obtained from culture after CMV antigen stimulation.

The CDR3 has the sequence CASTLGLAANNEQFF. The DNA sequence is as follows: TGTGCCAGCACCTTGGGGCTAGCGGCCAACAATGAGCAGTTCTTC. The V and J genes are TRBV12-3 or TRBV12-4 and TRBJ2-1; 7 central bases correspond to TRBD2. Reading from cysteine to phenylalanine, the CDR3 counts 15 amino acids. The retained sequence is limited to the CDR3, 45 bases, with the frame set at the first base. Trimming takes 7 bases off V and 5 bases off J; junction bases not matched to a gene: 11.